The entry that follows covers one TCR beta chain sequence. Its target is not known. Germline lookup yields CDR1 MDHEN and CDR2 SYDVKM. The CDR3 spans 16 residues. V was pared by 4 bases and J by 0 bases, with 16 bases between. Sorted subsets were amplified in replicate PCRs using approximately 0.2 ug DNA, roughly 30,000 T cell genomes. Profiled with immunoSEQ multiplex PCR; TCRdb holds only in-frame clones, not every one. The sample lists over 2 million clones; roughly 94% were seen once. Caucasian adults residing in Nashville, Tennessee made up all the donors. This sample stems from a study of shared clonotypes between healthy human individuals. The study's findings and limits: Larger estimated richness was generally seen in naive subsets than in memory subsets.

The sequencing sample was made of naive CD4+ T cells sorted from blood. Subset: CD45RA+ positively selected. The source of this sequence is a man between 18 and 29 years old in good health. The chain joins TRBV28 to TRBJ2-7, with D uncertain. The CDR3 here is CASSSTLRSASYEQYF. In nucleotides, the CDR3 is TGTGCCAGCAGTTCCACTCTTCGGTCCGCCTCCTACGAGCAGTACTTC.